Listed below are T cell receptor beta chains from one sample, sequenced in a study of regulatory T cells in long-lasting Graves disease. Using its own MiXCR run on the multiplex PCR reads, TCRdb lists one record per CDR3 protein. The sample lists 500,000 to 700,000 distinct CDR3 sequences; approximately 15% were seen once. These data are also associated with another study on T cells in Graves' hyperthyroidism and ophthalmopathy.

Sequencing was performed on peripheral blood mononuclear cells (PBMCs), taken at new diagnosis, from a patient treated with antithyroid drugs. These receptors were taken from a woman in her twenties or thirties with Graves disease. Both conserved end residues are part of each CDR3. The D gene is left open where the match is weak. Clone size, where shown, is once, few, many, or a class for clones that have expanded.

d_call: TRBD2; j_call: TRBJ2-7; v_call: TRBV7-9; clone_size: -; cdr3_aa: CASSFERLAGGYEQYF; cdr3_nt: TGTGCCAGCAGCTTTGAGAGACTAGCGGGAGGCTACGAGCAGTACTTC
d_call: -; j_call: TRBJ2-2; v_call: TRBV11-2; clone_size: -; cdr3_aa: CASSLGLGVGELFF; cdr3_nt: TGTGCCAGCAGCTTAGGGCTAGGAGTCGGGGAGCTGTTTTTT
d_call: -; j_call: TRBJ1-5; v_call: TRBV5-6; clone_size: -; cdr3_aa: CASSFLDGQPQHF; cdr3_nt: TGTGCCAGCAGCTTTCTCGACGGGCAGCCCCAGCATTTT
d_call: -; j_call: TRBJ1-3; v_call: TRBV6-2/TRBV6-3; clone_size: many; cdr3_aa: CASSYGGRFSGNTIYF; cdr3_nt: TGTGCCAGCAGTTATGGGGGTCGGTTCTCTGGAAACACCATATATTTT
d_call: -; j_call: TRBJ1-1; v_call: TRBV10-2; clone_size: few; cdr3_aa: CASRGDTLKAFF; cdr3_nt: TGCGCCAGCCGGGGGGACACCTTGAAAGCTTTCTTT
d_call: TRBD2; j_call: TRBJ2-7; v_call: TRBV7-8; clone_size: -; cdr3_aa: CASSLNAGGSYEQYF; cdr3_nt: TGTGCCAGCAGCTTAAACGCGGGAGGGTCCTACGAGCAGTACTTC
d_call: -; j_call: TRBJ2-3; v_call: TRBV6-2/TRBV6-3; clone_size: few; cdr3_aa: CASSYSSSGGFSTDTQYF; cdr3_nt: TGTGCCAGCAGTTACTCGTCGTCCGGGGGCTTTAGCACAGATACGCAGTATTTT
d_call: -; j_call: TRBJ1-1; v_call: TRBV5-1; clone_size: many; cdr3_aa: CASSSKHVNTEAFF; cdr3_nt: TGCGCCAGCAGCTCAAAACACGTTAACACTGAAGCTTTCTTT
d_call: -; j_call: TRBJ2-5; v_call: TRBV18; clone_size: -; cdr3_aa: CASSPSRVDETQYF; cdr3_nt: TGTGCCAGCTCACCAAGCAGGGTGGACGAGACCCAGTACTTC
d_call: TRBD2; j_call: TRBJ2-7; v_call: TRBV6-1; clone_size: many; cdr3_aa: CASPPPRTSDEQYF; cdr3_nt: TGTGCCAGTCCCCCTCCAAGGACTAGCGACGAGCAGTACTTC
d_call: -; j_call: TRBJ2-7; v_call: TRBV6-2/TRBV6-3; clone_size: few; cdr3_aa: CASSESRSGSYEQYF; cdr3_nt: TGTGCCAGCAGTGAGAGCCGGAGTGGCTCCTACGAGCAGTACTTC
d_call: TRBD2; j_call: TRBJ2-1; v_call: TRBV24-1; clone_size: -; cdr3_aa: CATSDRREGEQFF; cdr3_nt: TGTGCCACCAGTGATCGAAGGGAGGGTGAGCAGTTCTTC
d_call: TRBD2; j_call: TRBJ2-1; v_call: TRBV20-1; clone_size: -; cdr3_aa: CSAKELAGHVANNEQFF; cdr3_nt: TGCAGTGCTAAGGAACTAGCGGGCCACGTGGCGAACAATGAGCAGTTCTTC
d_call: TRBD1; j_call: TRBJ2-3; v_call: TRBV2; clone_size: many; cdr3_aa: CASRLRDSRTDTQYF; cdr3_nt: TGTGCCAGCAGACTAAGGGACAGCCGCACAGATACGCAGTATTTT
d_call: -; j_call: TRBJ2-5; v_call: TRBV7-2; clone_size: -; cdr3_aa: CASSLVEVTQYF; cdr3_nt: TGTGCCAGCAGCTTAGTAGAGGTGACCCAGTACTTC
d_call: -; j_call: TRBJ2-7; v_call: TRBV7-9; clone_size: many; cdr3_aa: CASTPKDGSYEQYF; cdr3_nt: TGTGCCAGCACACCCAAGGACGGCTCCTACGAGCAGTACTTC
d_call: -; j_call: TRBJ1-5; v_call: TRBV27; clone_size: many; cdr3_aa: CASSLFQPQHF; cdr3_nt: TGTGCCAGCAGTTTATTTCAGCCCCAGCATTTT
d_call: -; j_call: TRBJ1-1; v_call: TRBV6-2/TRBV6-3; clone_size: many; cdr3_aa: CASRDRDNMNTEAFF; cdr3_nt: TGTGCCAGCAGGGACCGGGACAACATGAACACTGAAGCTTTCTTT
d_call: TRBD1; j_call: TRBJ2-1; v_call: TRBV28; clone_size: -; cdr3_aa: CASSSLGTGYNEQFF; cdr3_nt: TGTGCCAGCAGTTCCCTCGGGACAGGTTACAATGAGCAGTTCTTC
d_call: TRBD1; j_call: TRBJ2-3; v_call: TRBV7-8; clone_size: many; cdr3_aa: CASSKDRGPLTDTQYF; cdr3_nt: TGTGCCAGCAGCAAGGACAGGGGGCCCCTCACAGATACGCAGTATTTT
d_call: -; j_call: TRBJ2-7; v_call: TRBV10-3; clone_size: -; cdr3_aa: CAISESEMGSLSYEQYF; cdr3_nt: TGTGCCATCAGTGAGTCGGAAATGGGGTCCCTCTCCTACGAGCAGTACTTC
d_call: -; j_call: TRBJ2-1; v_call: TRBV28; clone_size: many; cdr3_aa: CASSSGLSSYNEQFF; cdr3_nt: TGTGCCAGCAGTTCGGGACTCAGCTCCTACAATGAGCAGTTCTTC
d_call: -; j_call: TRBJ2-7; v_call: TRBV12-3/TRBV12-4; clone_size: few; cdr3_aa: CASGTGYEQYF; cdr3_nt: TGTGCCAGTGGAACAGGCTACGAGCAGTACTTC
d_call: -; j_call: TRBJ1-6; v_call: TRBV28; clone_size: many; cdr3_aa: CASSFLSNNSPLHF; cdr3_nt: TGTGCCAGCAGTTTTCTCTCGAATAATTCACCCCTCCACTTT
d_call: -; j_call: TRBJ1-2; v_call: TRBV19; clone_size: many; cdr3_aa: CATRRQLGYTF; cdr3_nt: TGTGCCACCAGAAGACAGCTTGGCTACACCTTC
d_call: TRBD2; j_call: TRBJ2-1; v_call: TRBV19; clone_size: few; cdr3_aa: CASSPLQGGRSGNEQFF; cdr3_nt: TGTGCCAGTTCCCCCCTCCAAGGCGGGAGGTCGGGAAATGAGCAGTTCTTC
d_call: -; j_call: TRBJ2-1; v_call: TRBV19; clone_size: -; cdr3_aa: CASSIWGAGEQFF; cdr3_nt: TGTGCCAGTAGTATCTGGGGGGCAGGTGAGCAGTTCTTC
d_call: -; j_call: TRBJ2-5; v_call: TRBV9; clone_size: -; cdr3_aa: CASSHLSGVQETQYF; cdr3_nt: TGTGCCAGCAGCCATTTATCGGGCGTACAAGAGACCCAGTACTTC
d_call: -; j_call: TRBJ1-2; v_call: TRBV6-1; clone_size: -; cdr3_aa: CASSESLNYGYTF; cdr3_nt: TGTGCCAGCAGTGAAAGCCTTAACTATGGCTACACCTTC
d_call: TRBD1; j_call: TRBJ2-7; v_call: TRBV18; clone_size: few; cdr3_aa: CASTPGTGTNEQYF; cdr3_nt: TGTGCCAGCACCCCCGGGACAGGGACTAACGAGCAGTACTTC
d_call: -; j_call: TRBJ1-2; v_call: TRBV6-1; clone_size: -; cdr3_aa: CASSAPGEADWSYTF; cdr3_nt: TGTGCCAGCAGTGCCCCAGGGGAGGCGGACTGGAGCTACACCTTC
d_call: TRBD1; j_call: TRBJ1-4; v_call: TRBV28; clone_size: many; cdr3_aa: CASSPGGTGGEKLFF; cdr3_nt: TGTGCCAGCAGTCCAGGCGGGACAGGGGGGGAAAAACTGTTTTTT
d_call: TRBD1; j_call: TRBJ1-2; v_call: TRBV6-1; clone_size: few; cdr3_aa: CASSNPGQLTF; cdr3_nt: TGTGCCAGCAGTAACCCGGGACAGCTCACCTTC
d_call: TRBD1; j_call: TRBJ1-4; v_call: TRBV29-1; clone_size: -; cdr3_aa: CSVEIEGRDSYEKLFF; cdr3_nt: TGCAGCGTTGAAATCGAGGGGCGGGACAGCTATGAAAAACTGTTTTTT
d_call: TRBD1; j_call: TRBJ1-4; v_call: TRBV12-3/TRBV12-4; clone_size: many; cdr3_aa: CASSPNRGREDEKLFF; cdr3_nt: TGTGCCAGCAGTCCAAACAGGGGCAGGGAGGATGAAAAACTGTTTTTT
d_call: TRBD2; j_call: TRBJ2-1; v_call: TRBV18; clone_size: -; cdr3_aa: CASSPPGIGLAGEVEQFF; cdr3_nt: TGTGCCAGCTCACCACCGGGGATTGGATTAGCGGGAGAGGTTGAGCAGTTCTTC
d_call: -; j_call: TRBJ2-2; v_call: TRBV6-1; clone_size: -; cdr3_aa: CAAGRRTGELFF; cdr3_nt: TGTGCCGCGGGACGGAGGACCGGGGAGCTGTTTTTT
d_call: -; j_call: TRBJ1-2; v_call: TRBV19; clone_size: -; cdr3_aa: CASSMGIGYTF; cdr3_nt: TGTGCCAGTAGTATGGGGATTGGCTACACCTTC
d_call: -; j_call: TRBJ2-7; v_call: TRBV13; clone_size: -; cdr3_aa: CASSLGRGKQYF; cdr3_nt: TGTGCCAGCAGCTTAGGCCGGGGGAAGCAGTACTTC
d_call: TRBD1; j_call: TRBJ1-2; v_call: TRBV19; clone_size: -; cdr3_aa: CATRDSRYYGYTF; cdr3_nt: TGTGCCACAAGGGACAGCCGGTACTATGGCTACACCTTC
d_call: TRBD1; j_call: TRBJ2-7; v_call: TRBV7-2; clone_size: -; cdr3_aa: CASSGGQVYEQYF; cdr3_nt: TGTGCCAGCAGCGGCGGACAGGTCTACGAGCAGTACTTC
d_call: TRBD1; j_call: TRBJ1-6; v_call: TRBV2; clone_size: many; cdr3_aa: CASRGQQGRFSYNSPLHF; cdr3_nt: TGTGCCAGCAGGGGCCAACAGGGGAGGTTTTCCTATAATTCACCCCTCCACTTT
d_call: -; j_call: TRBJ2-3; v_call: TRBV7-9; clone_size: many; cdr3_aa: CASSIADEGVDTQYF; cdr3_nt: TGTGCCAGCAGCATAGCAGACGAAGGGGTGGATACGCAGTATTTT
d_call: TRBD2; j_call: TRBJ2-1; v_call: TRBV28; clone_size: many; cdr3_aa: CASSPRASGQNEQFF; cdr3_nt: TGTGCCAGCAGTCCCAGGGCTAGCGGGCAAAATGAGCAGTTCTTC
d_call: TRBD2; j_call: TRBJ2-5; v_call: TRBV7-9; clone_size: -; cdr3_aa: CASGDSLAGVIETQYF; cdr3_nt: TGTGCCAGCGGGGACTCTCTAGCGGGAGTCATAGAGACCCAGTACTTC
d_call: -; j_call: TRBJ1-3; v_call: TRBV30; clone_size: -; cdr3_aa: CAWAGVSSGNTIYF; cdr3_nt: TGTGCCTGGGCAGGGGTAAGCTCTGGAAACACCATATATTTT
d_call: -; j_call: TRBJ2-3; v_call: TRBV7-9; clone_size: few; cdr3_aa: CASTPGLWGLAQDTQYF; cdr3_nt: TGTGCCAGCACGCCCGGGTTGTGGGGGCTAGCTCAAGATACGCAGTATTTT